The 5 T cell receptor beta chains below come from one sample, sequenced in a study of T cells in Graves' hyperthyroidism and ophthalmopathy. RNA transcripts gave rise to amplified TCR beta CDR3 regions. HTBI primers were used for first-round RT-PCR of the TCR CDR3. Using its own MiXCR run on the multiplex PCR reads, TCRdb lists one record per CDR3 protein. The table shows some 270,000 distinct CDR3 sequences, with 13% occurring only once. The sample was blood. These receptor sequences come from a woman in her twenties or thirties with Graves' hyperthyroidism that later progressed to Graves' ophthalmopathy.

The table lists this clonotype with many counts. The chain couples TRBV28 to TRBJ2-7, with D perhaps TRBD1 (8 bases). In germline, CDR1 is MDHEN, CDR2 SYDVKM. This CDR3 region has 14 residues. V was cut by 5 bases and J by 3 bases, with 14 bases left in between. The CDR3: CASSPSGTGYEQYF. The DNA of the CDR3 is TGTGCCAGCAGTCCCAGCGGGACAGGCTACGAGCAGTACTTC. The complete variable domain, with remaining parts taken from reference TRBV28 and TRBJ2-7, reads DVKVTQSSRYLVKRTGEKVFLECVQDMDHENMFWYRQDPGLGLRLIYFSYDVKMKEKGDIPEGYSVSREKKERFSLILESASTNQTSMYLCASSPSGTGYEQYFGPGTRLTVT.

The V gene is TRBV10-3, the J gene TRBJ2-1, with D possibly TRBD2 on 6 matching bases. The CDR3 totals 15 residues. With 5 bases removed from V and 2 bases from J, the gap between germline ends came to 13 bases. CDR1 ENHRY and CDR2 SYGVKD come from the germline V gene. CDR3 in amino acids: CAISPGTSAYNEQFF. The CDR3, as DNA: TGTGCCATCAGTCCCGGGACTTCGGCCTACAATGAGCAGTTCTTC.

The table lists this clonotype with many counts. The chain employs TRBV18 and TRBJ1-1; the match to TRBD1 covers 8 bases. CDR1 is KGHSH, CDR2 LQKENI, per germline. The CDR3 totals 14 residues. V was clipped by 6 bases and J by 4 bases; unmatched bases: 7. CDR3 in amino acids: CASSGRGRGTEAFF. The CDR3 coding sequence is TGTGCCAGCTCTGGCAGGGGGCGCGGCACTGAAGCTTTCTTT. Filled out from reference TRBV18 and TRBJ1-1, the complete variable domain reads NAGVMQNPRHLVRRRGQEARLRCSPMKGHSHVYWYRQLPEEGLKFMVYLQKENIIDESGMPKERFSAEFPKEGPSILRIQQVVRGDSAAYFCASSGRGRGTEAFFGQGTRLTVV.

The V gene is TRBV19, the J gene TRBJ2-3; D call uncertain. Trimming pared 1 base from V and 2 bases from J, leaving 4 bases between. Looked up from germline, CDR1 is LNHDA and CDR2 is SQIVND (reference sequence). The CDR3 is 13 residues long. CDR3 DNA: TGTGCCAGTAGTATAGGACACACAGATACGCAGTATTTT. Translation: CASSIGHTDTQYF.

This clonotype was detected ten times or more. The V and J genes are TRBV2 and TRBJ2-7, with D perhaps being TRBD1 or TRBD2 (6 bases each). Trimming shortened V by 7 bases and J by 6 bases, and 19 bases separated the two germline ends. The CDR3 spans 14 residues. CDR1 is SNHLY, CDR2 FYNNEI, per germline. CDR3 sequence (DNA): TGTGCCAGCAATCCGGGGGCCGGGGTTACCGAGCAGTACTTC. Amino acid sequence: CASNPGAGVTEQYF. The whole variable domain, remainder taken from reference TRBV2 and TRBJ2-7, is EPEVTQTPSHQVTQMGQEVILRCVPISNHLYFYWYRQILGQKVEFLVSFYNNEISEKSEIFDDQFSVERPDGSNFTLKIRSTKLEDSAMYFCASNPGAGVTEQYFGPGTRLTVT.